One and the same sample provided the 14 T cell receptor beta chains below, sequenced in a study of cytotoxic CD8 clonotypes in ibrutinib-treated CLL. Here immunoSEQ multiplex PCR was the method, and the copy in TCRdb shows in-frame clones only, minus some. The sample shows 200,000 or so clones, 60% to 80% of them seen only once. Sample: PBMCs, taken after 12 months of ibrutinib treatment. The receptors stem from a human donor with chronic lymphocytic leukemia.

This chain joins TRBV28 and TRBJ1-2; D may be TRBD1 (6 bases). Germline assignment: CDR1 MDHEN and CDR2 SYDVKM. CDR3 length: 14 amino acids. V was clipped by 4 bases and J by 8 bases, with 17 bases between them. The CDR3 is CASSSRTGSRGYTF. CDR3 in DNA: TGTGCCAGCAGTTCAAGAACAGGGTCGAGGGGCTACACCTTC.

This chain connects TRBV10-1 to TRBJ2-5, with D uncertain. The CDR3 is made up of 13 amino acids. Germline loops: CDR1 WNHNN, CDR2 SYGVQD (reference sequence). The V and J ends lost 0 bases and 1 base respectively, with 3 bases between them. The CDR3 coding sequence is TGCGCCAGCAGTGAGTCGGGCCAAGAGACCCAGTACTTC. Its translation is CASSESGQETQYF.

The CDR3 spells CASSLGSGNQPQHF. The CDR3 DNA reads as TGTGCCAGCAGCTTAGGGTCGGGGAATCAGCCCCAGCATTTT. This chain joins TRBV7-9 and TRBJ1-5; no reliable D call. CDR3 length: 14 residues. CDR1 SEHNR and CDR2 FQNEAQ come from the germline V gene (reference sequence). Trimming took 1 base from V and 4 from J, leaving 8 bases between them.

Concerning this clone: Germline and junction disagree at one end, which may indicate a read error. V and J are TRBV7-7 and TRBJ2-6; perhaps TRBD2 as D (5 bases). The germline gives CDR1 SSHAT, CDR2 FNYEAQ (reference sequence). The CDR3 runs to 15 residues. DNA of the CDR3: TGTGCTAGCAGCCCCGGGAACTCTGGGGCCAACGTCCTGACTTTC. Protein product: CASSPGNSGANVLTF.

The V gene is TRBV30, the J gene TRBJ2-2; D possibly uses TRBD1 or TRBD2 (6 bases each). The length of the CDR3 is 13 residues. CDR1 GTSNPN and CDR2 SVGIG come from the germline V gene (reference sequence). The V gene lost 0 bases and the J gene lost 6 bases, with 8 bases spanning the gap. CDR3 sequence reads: CAWSVRGAGELFF. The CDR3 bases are TGTGCCTGGAGTGTAAGGGGGGCCGGGGAGCTGTTTTTT.

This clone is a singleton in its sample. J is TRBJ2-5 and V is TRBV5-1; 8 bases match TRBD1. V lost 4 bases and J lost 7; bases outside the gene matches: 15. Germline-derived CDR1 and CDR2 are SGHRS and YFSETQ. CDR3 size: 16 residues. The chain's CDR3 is CASSLTDGQGVGTQYF. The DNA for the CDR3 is TGCGCCAGCAGCCTTACTGATGGACAGGGTGTTGGGACCCAGTACTTC.

CDR3 DNA sequence: TGCGCCAGCAGCCACACAGGGGAGGTGAGCAATCAGCCCCAGCATTTT. Amino acid sequence: CASSHTGEVSNQPQHF. The chain recombines TRBV4-1 with TRBJ1-5; TRBD1 agrees at 7 bases. J lost 1 base, V lost 3 bases, and 6 bases had no gene match. This CDR3 has 16 residues. From germline, CDR1 is MGHRA and CDR2 YSYEKL.

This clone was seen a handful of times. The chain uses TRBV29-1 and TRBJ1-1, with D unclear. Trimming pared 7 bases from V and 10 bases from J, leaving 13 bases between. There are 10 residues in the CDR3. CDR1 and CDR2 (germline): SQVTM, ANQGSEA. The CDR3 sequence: CSASREGAFF. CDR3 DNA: TGCAGCGCCTCGAGGGAGGGAGCTTTCTTT. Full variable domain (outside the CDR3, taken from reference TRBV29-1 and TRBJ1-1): SAVISQKPSRDICQRGTSLTIQCQVDSQVTMMFWYRQQPGQSLTLIATANQGSEATYESGFVIDKFPISRPNLTFSTLTVSNMSPEDSSIYLCSASREGAFFGQGTRLTVV.

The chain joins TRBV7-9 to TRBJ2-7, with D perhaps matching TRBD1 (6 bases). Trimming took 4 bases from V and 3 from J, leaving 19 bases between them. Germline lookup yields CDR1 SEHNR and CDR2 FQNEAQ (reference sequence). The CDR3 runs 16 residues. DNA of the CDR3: TGTGCCAGCAGCTCCCGGACGACGAAGGGGGACTACGAGCAGTACTTC. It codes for CASSSRTTKGDYEQYF.

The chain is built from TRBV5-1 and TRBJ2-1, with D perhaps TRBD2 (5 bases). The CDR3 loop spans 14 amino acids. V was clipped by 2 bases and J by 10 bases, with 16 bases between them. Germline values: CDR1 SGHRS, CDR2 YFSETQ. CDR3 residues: CASSLAAEGREQFF. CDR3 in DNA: TGCGCCAGCAGCTTAGCGGCCGAAGGAAGGGAGCAGTTCTTC.

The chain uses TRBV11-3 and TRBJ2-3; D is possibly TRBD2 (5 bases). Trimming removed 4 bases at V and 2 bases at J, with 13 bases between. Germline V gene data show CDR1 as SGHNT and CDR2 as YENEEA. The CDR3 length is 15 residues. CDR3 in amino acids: CASSSGGTPTDTQYF. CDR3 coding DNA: TGTGCCAGCAGCTCCGGAGGCACACCCACAGATACGCAGTATTTT.

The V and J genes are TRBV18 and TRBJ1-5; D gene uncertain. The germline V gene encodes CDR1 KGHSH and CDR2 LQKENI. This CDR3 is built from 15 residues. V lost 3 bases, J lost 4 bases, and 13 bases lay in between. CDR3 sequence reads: CASSPVGIGNQPQHF. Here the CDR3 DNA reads TGTGCCAGCTCACCGGTGGGGATCGGAAATCAGCCCCAGCATTTT.

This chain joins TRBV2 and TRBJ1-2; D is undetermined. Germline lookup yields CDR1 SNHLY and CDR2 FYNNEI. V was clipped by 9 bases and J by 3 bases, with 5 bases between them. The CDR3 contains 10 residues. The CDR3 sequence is CARQDYGYTF. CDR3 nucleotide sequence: TGTGCCAGGCAAGACTATGGCTACACCTTC.

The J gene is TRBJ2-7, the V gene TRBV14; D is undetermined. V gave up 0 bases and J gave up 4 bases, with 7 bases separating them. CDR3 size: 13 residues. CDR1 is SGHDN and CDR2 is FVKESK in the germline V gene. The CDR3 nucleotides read TGTGCCAGCAGCCAAGATTTAGGGTACGAGCAGTACTTC. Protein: CASSQDLGYEQYF. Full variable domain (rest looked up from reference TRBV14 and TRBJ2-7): EAGVTQFPSHSVIEKGQTVTLRCDPISGHDNLYWYRRVMGKEIKFLLHFVKESKQDESGMPNNRFLAERTGGTYSTLKVQPAELEDSGVYFCASSQDLGYEQYFGPGTRLTVT.